What follows describes a single T cell receptor (beta chain). TCRdb keeps only in-frame clones here, not all; method: immunoSEQ multiplex PCR. The sample yields a few million clones, more than 85% seen once. The data are from a study of shared clonotypes between healthy human individuals. Germline assignment: CDR1 LNHDA and CDR2 SQIVND (reference sequence). Losses at the gene ends were 4 bases for V and 3 bases for J; bases not matched to a gene: 6. The CDR3 has 15 amino acids. Splitting of CD4+ cells produced CD45RA+ naive and CD45RA-negative memory subsets. V and J are TRBV19 and TRBJ2-5, with 9 bases matching TRBD1. The sample comprised naive CD4+ T cells from PBMCs. The subset was: CD45RA+ positively selected. This receptor was taken from a man aged 18-30 years in good health. Some clones in this sample may be carry-over from other donors' samples. For the CDR3, the DNA is TGTGCCAGTAGTACCCACCGGGACAGGGAAGAGACCCAGTACTTC. Its translation is CASSTHRDREETQYF.